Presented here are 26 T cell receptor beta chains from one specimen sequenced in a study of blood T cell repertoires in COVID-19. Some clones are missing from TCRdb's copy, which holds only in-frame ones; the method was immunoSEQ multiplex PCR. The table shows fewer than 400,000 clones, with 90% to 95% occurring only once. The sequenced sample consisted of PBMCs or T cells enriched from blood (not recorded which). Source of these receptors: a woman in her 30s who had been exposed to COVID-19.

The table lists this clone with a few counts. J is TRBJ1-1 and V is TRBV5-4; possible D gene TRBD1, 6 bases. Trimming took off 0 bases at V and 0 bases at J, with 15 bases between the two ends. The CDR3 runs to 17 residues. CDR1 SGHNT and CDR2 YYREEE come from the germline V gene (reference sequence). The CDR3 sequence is CASSLVWGPTMNTEAFF. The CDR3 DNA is TGTGCCAGCAGCTTGGTTTGGGGGCCAACCATGAACACTGAAGCTTTCTTT.

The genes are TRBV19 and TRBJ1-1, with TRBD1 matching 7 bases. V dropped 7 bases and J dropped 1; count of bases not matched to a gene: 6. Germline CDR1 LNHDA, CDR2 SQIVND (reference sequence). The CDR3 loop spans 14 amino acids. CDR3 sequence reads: CASKPQGTNTEAFF. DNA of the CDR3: TGTGCCAGTAAACCACAGGGGACGAACACTGAAGCTTTCTTT. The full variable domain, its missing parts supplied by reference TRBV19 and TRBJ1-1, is DGGITQSPKYLFRKEGQNVTLSCEQNLNHDAMYWYRQDPGQGLRLIYYSQIVNDFQKGDIAEGYSVSREKKESFPLTVTSAQKNPTAFYLCASKPQGTNTEAFFGQGTRLTVV.

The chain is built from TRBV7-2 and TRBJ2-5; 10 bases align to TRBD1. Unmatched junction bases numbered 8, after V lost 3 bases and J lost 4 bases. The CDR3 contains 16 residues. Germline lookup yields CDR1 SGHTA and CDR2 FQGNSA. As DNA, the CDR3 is TGTGCCAGCAGCTTGGGTGGGTGGACAGGGGGAGAGACCCAGTACTTC. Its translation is CASSLGGWTGGETQYF.

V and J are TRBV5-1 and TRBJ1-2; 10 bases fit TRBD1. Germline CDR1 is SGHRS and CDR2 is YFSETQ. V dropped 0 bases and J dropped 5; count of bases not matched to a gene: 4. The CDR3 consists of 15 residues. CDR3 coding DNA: TGCGCCAGCAGCTTGGGACAGGGGGCCAGGTATGGCTACACCTTC. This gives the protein CASSLGQGARYGYTF.

The CDR3 is CATLPGVRASGANVLTF. The DNA of the CDR3 is TGTGCCACCCTGCCCGGGGTAAGGGCCTCTGGGGCCAACGTCCTGACTTTC. The V and J genes are TRBV10-3 and TRBJ2-6; D is perhaps TRBD2 (5 bases). The germline CDR1 and CDR2 sequences are ENHRY and SYGVKD. The CDR3 covers 17 residues. V dropped 10 bases and J dropped 0 bases, with 19 bases sitting between them.

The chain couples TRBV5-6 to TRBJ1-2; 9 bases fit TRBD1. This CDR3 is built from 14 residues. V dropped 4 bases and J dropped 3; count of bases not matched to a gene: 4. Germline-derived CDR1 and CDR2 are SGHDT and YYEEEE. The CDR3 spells CASSIQGADYGYTF. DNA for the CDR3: TGTGCCAGCAGCATACAGGGGGCTGACTATGGCTACACCTTC.

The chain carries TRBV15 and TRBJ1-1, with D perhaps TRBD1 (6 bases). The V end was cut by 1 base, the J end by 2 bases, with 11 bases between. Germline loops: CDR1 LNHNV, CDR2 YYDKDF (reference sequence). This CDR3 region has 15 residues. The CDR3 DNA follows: TGTGCCACCAGCAGAGCTGGACAGCCAAACACTGAAGCTTTCTTT. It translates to CATSRAGQPNTEAFF. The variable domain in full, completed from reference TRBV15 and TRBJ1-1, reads DAMVIQNPRYQVTQFGKPVTLSCSQTLNHNVMYWYQQKSSQAPKLLFHYYDKDFNNEADTPDNFQSRRPNTSFCFLDIRSPGLGDTAMYLCATSRAGQPNTEAFFGQGTRLTVV.

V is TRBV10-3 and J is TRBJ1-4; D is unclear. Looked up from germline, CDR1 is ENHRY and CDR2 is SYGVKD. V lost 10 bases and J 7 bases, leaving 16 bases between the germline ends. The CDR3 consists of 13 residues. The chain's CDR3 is CATRIDWAEKLFF. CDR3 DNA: TGTGCCACCCGGATTGATTGGGCTGAAAAACTGTTTTTT.

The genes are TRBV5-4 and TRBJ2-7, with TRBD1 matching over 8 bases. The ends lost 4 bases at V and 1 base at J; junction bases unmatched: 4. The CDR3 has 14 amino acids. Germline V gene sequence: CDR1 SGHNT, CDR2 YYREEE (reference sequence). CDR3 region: CASSPRTGSYEQYF. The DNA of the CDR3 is TGTGCCAGCAGCCCCAGGACAGGGTCCTACGAGCAGTACTTC.

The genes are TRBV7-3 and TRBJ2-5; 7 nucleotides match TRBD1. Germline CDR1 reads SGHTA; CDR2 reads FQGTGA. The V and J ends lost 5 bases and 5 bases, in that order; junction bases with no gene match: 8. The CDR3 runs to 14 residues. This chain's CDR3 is CASSPRGRRETQYF. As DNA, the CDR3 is TGTGCCAGCAGCCCGAGGGGGCGGAGGGAGACCCAGTACTTC.

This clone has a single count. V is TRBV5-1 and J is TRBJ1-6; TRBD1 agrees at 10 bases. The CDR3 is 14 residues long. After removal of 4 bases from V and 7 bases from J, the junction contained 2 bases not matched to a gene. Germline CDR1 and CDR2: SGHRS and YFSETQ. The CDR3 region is CASSETGGNSPLHF. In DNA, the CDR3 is TGCGCCAGCAGCGAGACAGGGGGCAATTCACCCCTCCACTTT. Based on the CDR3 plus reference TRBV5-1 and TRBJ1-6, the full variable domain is KAGVTQTPRYLIKTRGQQVTLSCSPISGHRSVSWYQQTPGQGLQFLFEYFSETQRNKGNFPGRFSGRQFSNSRSEMNVSTLELGDSALYLCASSETGGNSPLHFGNGTRLTVT.

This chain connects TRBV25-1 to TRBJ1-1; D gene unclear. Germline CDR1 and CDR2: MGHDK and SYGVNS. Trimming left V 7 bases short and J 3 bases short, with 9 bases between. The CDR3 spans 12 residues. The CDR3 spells CASIHRDTEAFF. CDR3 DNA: TGTGCCAGCATTCACCGGGACACTGAAGCTTTCTTT.

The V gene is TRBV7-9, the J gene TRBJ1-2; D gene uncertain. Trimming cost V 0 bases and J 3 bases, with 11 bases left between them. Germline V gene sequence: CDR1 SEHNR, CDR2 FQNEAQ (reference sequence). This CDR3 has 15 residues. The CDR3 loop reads CASSLARAADYGYTF. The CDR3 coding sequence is TGTGCCAGCAGCTTAGCGCGGGCAGCGGACTATGGCTACACCTTC.

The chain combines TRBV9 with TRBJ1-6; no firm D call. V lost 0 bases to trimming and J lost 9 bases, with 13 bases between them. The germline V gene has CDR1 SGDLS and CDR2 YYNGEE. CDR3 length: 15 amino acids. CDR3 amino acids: CASSVDDGSGSPLHF. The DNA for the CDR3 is TGTGCCAGCAGCGTAGACGACGGATCAGGTTCACCCCTCCACTTT.

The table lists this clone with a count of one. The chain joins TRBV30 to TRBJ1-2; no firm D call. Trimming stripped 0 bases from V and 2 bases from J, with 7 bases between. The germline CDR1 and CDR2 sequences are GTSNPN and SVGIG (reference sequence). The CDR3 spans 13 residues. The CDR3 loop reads CAWSVSKNYGYTF. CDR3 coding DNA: TGTGCCTGGAGTGTAAGCAAAAACTATGGCTACACCTTC.

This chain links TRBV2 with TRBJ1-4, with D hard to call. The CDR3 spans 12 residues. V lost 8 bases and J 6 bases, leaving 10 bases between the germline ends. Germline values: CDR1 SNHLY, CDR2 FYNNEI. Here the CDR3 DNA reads TGTGCCAGCGGGCAGCTCTATGAAAAACTGTTTTTT. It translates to CASGQLYEKLFF.

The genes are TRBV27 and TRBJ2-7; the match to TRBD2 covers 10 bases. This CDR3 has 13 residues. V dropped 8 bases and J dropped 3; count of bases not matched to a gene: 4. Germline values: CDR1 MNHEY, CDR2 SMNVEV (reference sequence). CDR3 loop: CASRAGGDYEQYF. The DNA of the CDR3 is TGTGCCAGCCGAGCGGGGGGGGACTACGAGCAGTACTTC.

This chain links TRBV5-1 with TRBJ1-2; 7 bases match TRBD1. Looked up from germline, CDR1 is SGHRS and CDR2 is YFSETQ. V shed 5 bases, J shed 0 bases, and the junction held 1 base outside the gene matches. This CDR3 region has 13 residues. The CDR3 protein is CASRTGPNYGYTF. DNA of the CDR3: TGCGCCAGCAGGACAGGGCCTAACTATGGCTACACCTTC.

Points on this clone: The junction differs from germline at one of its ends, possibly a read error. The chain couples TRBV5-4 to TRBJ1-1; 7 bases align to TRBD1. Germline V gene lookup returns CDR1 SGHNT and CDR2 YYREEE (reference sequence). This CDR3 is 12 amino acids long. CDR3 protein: CASSPDSGQARF. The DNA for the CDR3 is TGTGCCAGCAGCCCAGACTCCGGACAGGCCCGATTT.

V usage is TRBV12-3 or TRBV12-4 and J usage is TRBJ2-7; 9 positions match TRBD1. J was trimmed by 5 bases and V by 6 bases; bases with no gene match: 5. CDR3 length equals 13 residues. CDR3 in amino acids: CASSPGQGDEQYF. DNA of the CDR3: TGTGCCAGCAGCCCGGGACAGGGCGACGAGCAGTACTTC.

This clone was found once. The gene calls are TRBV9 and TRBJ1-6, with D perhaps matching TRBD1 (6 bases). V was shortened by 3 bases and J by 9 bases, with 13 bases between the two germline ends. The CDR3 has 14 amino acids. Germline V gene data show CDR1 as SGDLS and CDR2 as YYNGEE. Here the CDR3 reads CASSGDTLGSPLHF. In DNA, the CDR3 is TGTGCCAGCAGCGGGGACACCCTTGGTTCACCCCTCCACTTT.

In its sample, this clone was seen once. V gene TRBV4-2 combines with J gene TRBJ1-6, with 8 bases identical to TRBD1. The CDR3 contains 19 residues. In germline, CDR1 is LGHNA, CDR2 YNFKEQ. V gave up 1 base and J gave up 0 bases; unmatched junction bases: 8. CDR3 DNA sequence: TGTGCCAGCAGCCAAGCTCGGGGGACAGGCAGCTCCTATAATTCACCCCTCCACTTT. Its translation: CASSQARGTGSSYNSPLHF.

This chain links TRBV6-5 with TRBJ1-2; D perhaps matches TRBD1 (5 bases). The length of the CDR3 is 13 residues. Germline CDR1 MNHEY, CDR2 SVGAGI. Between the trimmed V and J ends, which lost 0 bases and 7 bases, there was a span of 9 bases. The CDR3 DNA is TGTGCCAGCAGTTACTCCGGACAAAGTGGCTACACCTTC. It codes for CASSYSGQSGYTF.

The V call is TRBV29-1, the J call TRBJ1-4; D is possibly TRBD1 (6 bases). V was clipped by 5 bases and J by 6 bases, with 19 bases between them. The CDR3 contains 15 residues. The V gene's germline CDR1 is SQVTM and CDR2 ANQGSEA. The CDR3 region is CSVRWGHRVDEKLFF. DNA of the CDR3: TGCAGCGTTCGTTGGGGACACAGGGTTGATGAAAAACTGTTTTTT.

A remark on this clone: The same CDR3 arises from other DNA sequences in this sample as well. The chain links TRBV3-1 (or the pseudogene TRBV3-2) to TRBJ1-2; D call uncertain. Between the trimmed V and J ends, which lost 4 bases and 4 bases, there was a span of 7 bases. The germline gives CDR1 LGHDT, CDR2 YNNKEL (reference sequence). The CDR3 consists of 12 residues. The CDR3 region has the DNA TGTGCCAGCAGCCCCACGGGCTATGGCTACACCTTC. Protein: CASSPTGYGYTF.

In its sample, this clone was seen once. The CDR3 DNA is TGTGCCAGCAGCGTAAGGACAGGGCCCACCTACGAGCAGTACTTC. It translates to CASSVRTGPTYEQYF. The chain carries TRBV9 and TRBJ2-7; TRBD1 agrees at 8 bases. The germline CDR1 and CDR2 sequences are SGDLS and YYNGEE. V was clipped by 1 base and J by 2 bases; unmatched bases: 5. CDR3 size: 15 residues.